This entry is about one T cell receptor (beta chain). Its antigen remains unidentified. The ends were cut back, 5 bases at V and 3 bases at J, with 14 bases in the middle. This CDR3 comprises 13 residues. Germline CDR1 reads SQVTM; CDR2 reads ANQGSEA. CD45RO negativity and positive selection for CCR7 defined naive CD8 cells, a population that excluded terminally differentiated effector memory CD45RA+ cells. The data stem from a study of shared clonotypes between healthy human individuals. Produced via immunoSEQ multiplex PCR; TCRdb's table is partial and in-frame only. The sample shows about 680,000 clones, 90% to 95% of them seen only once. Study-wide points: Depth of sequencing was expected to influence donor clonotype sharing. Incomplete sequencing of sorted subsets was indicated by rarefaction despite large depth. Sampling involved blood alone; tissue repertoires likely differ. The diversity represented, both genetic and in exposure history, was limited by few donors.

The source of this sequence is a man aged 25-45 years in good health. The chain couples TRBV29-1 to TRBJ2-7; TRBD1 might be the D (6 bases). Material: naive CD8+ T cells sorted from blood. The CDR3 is CSVPGAGFYEQYF. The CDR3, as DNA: TGCAGCGTTCCAGGGGCCGGGTTCTACGAGCAGTACTTC.